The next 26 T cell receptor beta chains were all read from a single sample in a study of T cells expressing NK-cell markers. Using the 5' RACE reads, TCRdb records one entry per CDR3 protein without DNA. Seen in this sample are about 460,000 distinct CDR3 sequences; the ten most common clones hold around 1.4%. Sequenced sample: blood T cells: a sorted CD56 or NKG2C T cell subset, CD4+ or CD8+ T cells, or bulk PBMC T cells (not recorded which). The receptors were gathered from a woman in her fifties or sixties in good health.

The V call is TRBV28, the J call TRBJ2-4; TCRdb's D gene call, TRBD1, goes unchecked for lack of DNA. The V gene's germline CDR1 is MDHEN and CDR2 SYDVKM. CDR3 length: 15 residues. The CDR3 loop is CASSSGGSAKNIQYF.

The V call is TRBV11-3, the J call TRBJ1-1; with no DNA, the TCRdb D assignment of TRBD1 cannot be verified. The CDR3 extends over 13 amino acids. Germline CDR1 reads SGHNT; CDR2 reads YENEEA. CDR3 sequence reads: CASSHPRDREAFF.

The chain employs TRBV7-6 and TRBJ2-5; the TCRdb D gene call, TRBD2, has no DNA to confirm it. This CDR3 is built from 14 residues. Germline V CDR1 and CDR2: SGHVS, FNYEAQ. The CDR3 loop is CASSLAPSAETQYF.

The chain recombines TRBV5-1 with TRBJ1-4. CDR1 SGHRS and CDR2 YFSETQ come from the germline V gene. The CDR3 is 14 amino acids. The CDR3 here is CASSLAWREEKLFF.

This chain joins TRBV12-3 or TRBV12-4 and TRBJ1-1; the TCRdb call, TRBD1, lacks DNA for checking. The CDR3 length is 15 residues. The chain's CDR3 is CASSFGTGGLSEAFF.

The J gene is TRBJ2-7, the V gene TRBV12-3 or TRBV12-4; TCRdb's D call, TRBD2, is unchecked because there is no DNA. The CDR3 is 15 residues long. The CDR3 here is CASSPQAGLVYEQYF.

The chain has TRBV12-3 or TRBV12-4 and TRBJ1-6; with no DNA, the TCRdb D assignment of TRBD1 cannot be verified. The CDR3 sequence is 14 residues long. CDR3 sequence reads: CASKGTGINSPLHF.

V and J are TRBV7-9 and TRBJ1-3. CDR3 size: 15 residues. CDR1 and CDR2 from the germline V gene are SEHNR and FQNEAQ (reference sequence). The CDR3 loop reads CASSTPSISGNTIYF.

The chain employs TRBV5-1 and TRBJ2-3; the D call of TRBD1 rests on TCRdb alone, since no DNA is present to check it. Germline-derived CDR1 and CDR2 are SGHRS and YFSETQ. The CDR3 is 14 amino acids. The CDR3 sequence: CASSLGTGSDTQYF.

CDR3 sequence reads: CASRSPGTGREKLFF. V usage is TRBV28 and J usage is TRBJ1-4; checking the TCRdb D call of TRBD1 is not possible without DNA. CDR1 is MDHEN, CDR2 SYDVKM, per germline. The CDR3 consists of 15 residues.

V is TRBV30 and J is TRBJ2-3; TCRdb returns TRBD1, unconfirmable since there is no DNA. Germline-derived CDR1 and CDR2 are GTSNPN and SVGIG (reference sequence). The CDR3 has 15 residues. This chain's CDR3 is CAGSVGQGVTDTQYF. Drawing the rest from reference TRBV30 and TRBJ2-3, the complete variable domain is SQTIHQWPATLVQPVGSPLSLECTVEGTSNPNLYWYRQAAGRGLQLLFYSVGIGQISSEVPQNLSASRPQDRQFILSSKKLLLSDSGFYLCAGSVGQGVTDTQYFGPGTRLTVL.

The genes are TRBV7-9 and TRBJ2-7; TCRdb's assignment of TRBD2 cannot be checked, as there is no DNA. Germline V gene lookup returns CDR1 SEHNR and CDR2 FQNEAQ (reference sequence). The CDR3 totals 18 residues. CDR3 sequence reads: CASSPIGTSGIFAYEQYF. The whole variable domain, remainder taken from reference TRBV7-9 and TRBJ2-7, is DTGVSQNPRHKITKRGQNVTFRCDPISEHNRLYWYRQTLGQGPEFLTYFQNEAQLEKSRLLSDRFSAERPKGSFSTLEIQRTEQGDSAMYLCASSPIGTSGIFAYEQYFGPGTRLTVT.

This chain's CDR3 is CASSWTLAGRETQYF. V gene TRBV5-1 combines with J gene TRBJ2-5; the D call from TCRdb, TRBD2, cannot be confirmed without DNA. Germline loops: CDR1 SGHRS, CDR2 YFSETQ. The CDR3 contains 15 residues.

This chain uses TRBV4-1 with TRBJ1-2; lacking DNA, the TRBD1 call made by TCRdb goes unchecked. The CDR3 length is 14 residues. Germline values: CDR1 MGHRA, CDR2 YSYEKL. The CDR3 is CASSQDQQGRGYTF.

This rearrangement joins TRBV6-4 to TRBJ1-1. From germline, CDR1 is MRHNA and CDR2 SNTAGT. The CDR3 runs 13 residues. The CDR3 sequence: CASSRKDQSEAFF.

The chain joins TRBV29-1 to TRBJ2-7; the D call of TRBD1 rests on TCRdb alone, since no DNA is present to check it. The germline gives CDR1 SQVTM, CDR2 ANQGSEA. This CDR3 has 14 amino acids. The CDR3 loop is CSVELPGFGYEQYF.

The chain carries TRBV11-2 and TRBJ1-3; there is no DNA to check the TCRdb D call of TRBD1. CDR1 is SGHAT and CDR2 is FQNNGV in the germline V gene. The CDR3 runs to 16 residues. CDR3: CASSYKIPGSGNTIYF.

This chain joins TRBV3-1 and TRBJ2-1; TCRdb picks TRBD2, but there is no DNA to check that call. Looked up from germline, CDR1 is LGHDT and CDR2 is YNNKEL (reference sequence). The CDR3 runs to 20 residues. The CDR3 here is CASSQLGLAGAPPSYNEQFF.

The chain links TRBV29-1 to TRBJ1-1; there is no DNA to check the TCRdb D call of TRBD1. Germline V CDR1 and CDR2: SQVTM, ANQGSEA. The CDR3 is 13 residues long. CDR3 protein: CSASNLEGGEAFF.

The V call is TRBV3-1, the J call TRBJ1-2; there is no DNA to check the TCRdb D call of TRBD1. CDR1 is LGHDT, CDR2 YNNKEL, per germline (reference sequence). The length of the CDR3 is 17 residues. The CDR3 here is CASSPPGTALPLYGYTF.

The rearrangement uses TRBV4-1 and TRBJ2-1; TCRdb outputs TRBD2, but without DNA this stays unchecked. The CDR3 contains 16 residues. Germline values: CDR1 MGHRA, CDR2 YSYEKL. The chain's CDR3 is CASSPQGGAPANEQFF.

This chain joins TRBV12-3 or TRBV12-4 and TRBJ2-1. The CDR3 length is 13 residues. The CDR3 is CASSFGRYNEQFF.

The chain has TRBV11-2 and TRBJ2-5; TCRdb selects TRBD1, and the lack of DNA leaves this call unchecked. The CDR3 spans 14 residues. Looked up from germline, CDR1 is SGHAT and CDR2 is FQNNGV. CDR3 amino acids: CASSPQGLQETQYF.

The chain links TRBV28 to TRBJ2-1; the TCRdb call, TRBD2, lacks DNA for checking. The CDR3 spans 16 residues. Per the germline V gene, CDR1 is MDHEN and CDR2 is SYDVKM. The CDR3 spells CASALSGTSFYDEQFF.

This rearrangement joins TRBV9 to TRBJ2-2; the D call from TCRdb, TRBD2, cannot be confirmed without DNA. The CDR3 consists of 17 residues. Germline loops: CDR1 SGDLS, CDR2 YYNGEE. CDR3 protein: CASSVGTSGSAAGELFF.

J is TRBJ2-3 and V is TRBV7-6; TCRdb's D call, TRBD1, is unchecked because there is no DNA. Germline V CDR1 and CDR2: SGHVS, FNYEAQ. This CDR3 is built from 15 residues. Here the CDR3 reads CASSGDRDLTDTQYF.